Below, one TCR beta chain is given with its context. What it recognizes is unknown. Samples underwent the assay at deep level. TCRdb keeps only in-frame clones here, not all; method: immunoSEQ multiplex PCR. The repertoire consists of around 700,000 clones, with 72% occurring once and the leading ten covering 1.8%. This record belongs to a study of shared clonotypes between healthy human individuals. V trimming: 5 bases; J trimming: 4 bases; junction bases outside the gene matches: 16. The CDR3 is 18 residues long. From germline, CDR1 is SGHVS and CDR2 FNYEAQ. Caucasian adults residing in Nashville, Tennessee made up all the donors. Broader study findings: An expected dependence of interdonor clonotype sharing on sequencing depth was noted.

The chain links TRBV7-6 to TRBJ2-7; 11 bases line up with TRBD2. The sequence was collected from a woman aged 25 to 39 in good health. The specimen was memory CD4+ T cells sorted from blood. Subset in this sample: CD45RA-negative fraction. The CDR3 here is CASSPTSILAGGTYEQYF. The CDR3 bases are TGTGCCAGCAGCCCCACCAGCATTCTAGCGGGAGGTACTTACGAGCAGTACTTC.